The clone carrying this TCR beta chain was seen a handful of times. The length of the CDR3 is 13 residues. Germline CDR1 SGHNT, CDR2 YYREEE (reference sequence). Trimming cost V 4 bases and J 1 base, with 8 bases left between them. This entry is derived from a study of T cells in localized non-small cell lung cancer. Profiling relied on immunoSEQ multiplex PCR, and the TCRdb table lists in-frame clones only, not all of them. This sample has 130,000 or so clones, with 80% to 90% found just once. Source: peripheral blood, taken before any cancer treatment. V gene TRBV5-4 combines with J gene TRBJ1-2, with D uncertain. The TCR sequence derives from a female donor older than 55 with stage I lung adenocarcinoma. The CDR3 protein is CASSPKGNYGYTF. As DNA, the CDR3 is TGTGCCAGCAGCCCGAAGGGTAACTATGGCTACACCTTC.